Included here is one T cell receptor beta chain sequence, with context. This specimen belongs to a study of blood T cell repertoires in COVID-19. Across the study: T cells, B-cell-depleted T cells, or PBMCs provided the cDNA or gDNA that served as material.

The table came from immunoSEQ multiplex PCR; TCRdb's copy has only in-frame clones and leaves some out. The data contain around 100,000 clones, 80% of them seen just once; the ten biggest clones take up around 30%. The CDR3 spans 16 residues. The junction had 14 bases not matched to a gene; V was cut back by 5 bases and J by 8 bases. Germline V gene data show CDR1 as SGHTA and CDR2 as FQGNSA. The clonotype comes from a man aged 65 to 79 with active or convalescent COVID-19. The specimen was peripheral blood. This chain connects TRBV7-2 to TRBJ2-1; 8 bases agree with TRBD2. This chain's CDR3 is CASSRRTSLKGDEQFF. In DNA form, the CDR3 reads TGTGCCAGCAGCCGCCGGACTAGCTTAAAGGGCGATGAGCAGTTCTTC.